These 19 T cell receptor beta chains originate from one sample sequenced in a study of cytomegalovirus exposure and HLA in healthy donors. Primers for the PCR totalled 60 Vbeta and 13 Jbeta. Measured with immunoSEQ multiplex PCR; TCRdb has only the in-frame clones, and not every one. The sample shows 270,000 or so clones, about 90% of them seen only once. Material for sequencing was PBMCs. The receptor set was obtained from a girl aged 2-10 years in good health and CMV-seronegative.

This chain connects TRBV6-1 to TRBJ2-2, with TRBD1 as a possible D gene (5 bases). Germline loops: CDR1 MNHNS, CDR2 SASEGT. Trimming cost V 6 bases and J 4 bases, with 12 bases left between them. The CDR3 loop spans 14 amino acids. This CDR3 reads CASSLDRSTGELFF. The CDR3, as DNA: TGTGCCAGCAGCCTAGACAGAAGCACCGGGGAGCTGTTTTTT.

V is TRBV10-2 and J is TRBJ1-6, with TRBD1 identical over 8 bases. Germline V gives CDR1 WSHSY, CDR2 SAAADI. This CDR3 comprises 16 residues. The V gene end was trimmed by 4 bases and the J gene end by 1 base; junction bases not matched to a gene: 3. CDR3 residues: CASSATGGSYNSPLHF. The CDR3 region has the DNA TGCGCCAGCAGTGCCACAGGGGGTTCCTATAATTCACCCCTCCACTTT.

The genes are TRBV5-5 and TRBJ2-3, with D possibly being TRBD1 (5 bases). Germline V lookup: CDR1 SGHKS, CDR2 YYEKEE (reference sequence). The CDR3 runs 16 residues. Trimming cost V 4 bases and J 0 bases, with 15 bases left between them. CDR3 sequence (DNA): TGTGCCAGCAGCACGCGGACACTCTCCAGCACAGATACGCAGTATTTT. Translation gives CASSTRTLSSTDTQYF.

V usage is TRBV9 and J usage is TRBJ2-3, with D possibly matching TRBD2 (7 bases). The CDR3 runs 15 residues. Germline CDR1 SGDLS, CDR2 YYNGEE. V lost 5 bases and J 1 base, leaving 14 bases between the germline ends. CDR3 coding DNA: TGTGCCAGCAGTATGGGAGGGGGGGGCACAGATACGCAGTATTTT. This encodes CASSMGGGGTDTQYF.

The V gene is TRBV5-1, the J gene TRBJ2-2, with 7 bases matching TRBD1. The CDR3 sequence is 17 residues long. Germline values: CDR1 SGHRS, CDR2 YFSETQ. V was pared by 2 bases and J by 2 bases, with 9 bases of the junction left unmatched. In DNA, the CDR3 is TGCGCCAGCAGCTTCGGCGAGGGGGCGGTAAACACCGGGGAGCTGTTTTTT. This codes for CASSFGEGAVNTGELFF.

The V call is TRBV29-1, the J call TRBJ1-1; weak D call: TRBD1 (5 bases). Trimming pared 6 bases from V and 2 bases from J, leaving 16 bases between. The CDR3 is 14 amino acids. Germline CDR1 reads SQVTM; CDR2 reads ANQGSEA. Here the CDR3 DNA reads TGCAGCGTAGGACCAGGGATAAGAAACACTGAAGCTTTCTTT. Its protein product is CSVGPGIRNTEAFF.

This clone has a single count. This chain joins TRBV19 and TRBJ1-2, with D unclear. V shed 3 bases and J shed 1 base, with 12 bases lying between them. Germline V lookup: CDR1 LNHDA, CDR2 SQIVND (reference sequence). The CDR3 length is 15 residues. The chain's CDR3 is CASSIRRADNYGYTF. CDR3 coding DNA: TGTGCCAGTAGTATCCGTCGCGCGGATAACTATGGCTACACCTTC.

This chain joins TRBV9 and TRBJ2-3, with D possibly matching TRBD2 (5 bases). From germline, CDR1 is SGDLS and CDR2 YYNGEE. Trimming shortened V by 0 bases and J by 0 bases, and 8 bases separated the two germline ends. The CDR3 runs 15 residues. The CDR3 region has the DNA TGTGCCAGCAGCGTAGGCCTAGCTAGCACAGATACGCAGTATTTT. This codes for CASSVGLASTDTQYF.

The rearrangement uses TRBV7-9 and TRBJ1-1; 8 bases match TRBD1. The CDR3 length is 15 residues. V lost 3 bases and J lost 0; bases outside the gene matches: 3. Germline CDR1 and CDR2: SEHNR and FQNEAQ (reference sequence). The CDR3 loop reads CASSLTGAMNTEAFF. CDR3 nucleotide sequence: TGTGCCAGCAGCTTGACAGGGGCGATGAACACTGAAGCTTTCTTT. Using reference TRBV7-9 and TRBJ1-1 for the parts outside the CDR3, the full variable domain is DTGVSQNPRHKITKRGQNVTFRCDPISEHNRLYWYRQTLGQGPEFLTYFQNEAQLEKSRLLSDRFSAERPKGSFSTLEIQRTEQGDSAMYLCASSLTGAMNTEAFFGQGTRLTVV.

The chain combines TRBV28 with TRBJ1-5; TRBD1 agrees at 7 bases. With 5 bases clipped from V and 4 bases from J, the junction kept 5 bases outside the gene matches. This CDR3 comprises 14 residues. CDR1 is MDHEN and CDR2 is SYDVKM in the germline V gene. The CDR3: CASSRQGPNQPQHF. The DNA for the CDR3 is TGTGCCAGCAGTCGACAGGGCCCGAATCAGCCCCAGCATTTT.

The CDR3 region is CASKSVGMDSLSYNSPLHF. As DNA, the CDR3 is TGTGCCAGTAAGTCCGTGGGAATGGACAGTCTCTCCTATAATTCACCCCTCCACTTT. The rearrangement links TRBV19 to TRBJ1-6; weak D call: TRBD1 (6 bases). The CDR3 is 19 amino acids. The V gene's germline CDR1 is LNHDA and CDR2 SQIVND (reference sequence). V was clipped by 7 bases and J by 0 bases, with 22 bases between them.

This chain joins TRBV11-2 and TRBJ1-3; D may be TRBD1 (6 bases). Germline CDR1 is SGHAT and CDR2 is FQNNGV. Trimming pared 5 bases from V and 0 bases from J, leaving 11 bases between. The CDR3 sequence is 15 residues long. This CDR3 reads CASSQGQVSGNTIYF. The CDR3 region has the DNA TGTGCCAGCAGCCAGGGACAAGTCTCTGGAAACACCATATATTTT.

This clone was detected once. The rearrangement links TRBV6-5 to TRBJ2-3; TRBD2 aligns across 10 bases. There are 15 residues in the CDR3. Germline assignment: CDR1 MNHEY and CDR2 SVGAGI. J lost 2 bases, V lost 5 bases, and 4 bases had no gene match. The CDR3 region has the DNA TGTGCCAGCAGTCGGACTAGCGGAGACACAGATACGCAGTATTTT. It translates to CASSRTSGDTDTQYF.

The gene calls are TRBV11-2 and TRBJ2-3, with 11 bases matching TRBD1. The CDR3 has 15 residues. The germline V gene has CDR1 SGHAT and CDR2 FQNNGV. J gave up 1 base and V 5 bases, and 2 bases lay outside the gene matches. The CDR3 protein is CASSPGQGGTDTQYF. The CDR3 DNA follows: TGTGCCAGCAGCCCGGGACAGGGGGGCACAGATACGCAGTATTTT.

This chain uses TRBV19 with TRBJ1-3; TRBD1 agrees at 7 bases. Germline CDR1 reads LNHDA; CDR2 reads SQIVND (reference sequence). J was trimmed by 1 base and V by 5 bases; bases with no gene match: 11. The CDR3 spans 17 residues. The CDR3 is CASSLGQTITSGNTIYF. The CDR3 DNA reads TGTGCCAGTAGTTTGGGACAGACTATTACGTCTGGAAACACCATATATTTT.

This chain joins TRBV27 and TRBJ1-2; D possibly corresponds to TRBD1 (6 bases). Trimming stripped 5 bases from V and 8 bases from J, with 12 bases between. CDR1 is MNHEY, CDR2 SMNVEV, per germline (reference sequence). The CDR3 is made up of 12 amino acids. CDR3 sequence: CASSQQGRGYTF. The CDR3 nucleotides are TGTGCCAGCAGTCAACAGGGTCGGGGCTACACCTTC.

The CDR3 DNA follows: TGTGCCAGCAGTGAATGGACAGAGGGTGGCTACACCTTC. This sequence encodes CASSEWTEGGYTF. The chain couples TRBV25-1 to TRBJ1-2; D is perhaps TRBD1 (6 bases). Germline CDR1 is MGHDK and CDR2 is SYGVNS. There are 13 residues in the CDR3. V shed 1 base and J shed 7 bases, with 10 bases lying between them.

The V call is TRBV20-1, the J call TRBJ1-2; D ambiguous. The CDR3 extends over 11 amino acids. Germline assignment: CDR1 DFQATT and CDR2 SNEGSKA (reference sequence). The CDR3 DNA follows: TGCAGCGGATCCTTCGGGGATGGCTACACCTTC. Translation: CSGSFGDGYTF.

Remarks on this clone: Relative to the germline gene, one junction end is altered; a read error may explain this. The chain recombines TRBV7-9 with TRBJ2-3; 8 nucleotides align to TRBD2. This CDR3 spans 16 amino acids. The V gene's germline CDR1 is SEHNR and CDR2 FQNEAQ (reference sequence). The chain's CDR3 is CSSSLALSGEADTQYF. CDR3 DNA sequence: TGTTCCAGCAGCTTAGCTCTTAGCGGGGAAGCAGATACGCAGTATTTT. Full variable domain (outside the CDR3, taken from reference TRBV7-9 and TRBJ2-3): DTGVSQNPRHKITKRGQNVTFRCDPISEHNRLYWYRQTLGQGPEFLTYFQNEAQLEKSRLLSDRFSAERPKGSFSTLEIQRTEQGDSAMYLCSSSLALSGEADTQYFGPGTRLTVL.